This T cell receptor beta chain was documented in a study of shared clonotypes between healthy human individuals. Across the study: The cohort comprised two women and a few men. Their ages spanned 18 to 49 years.

V dropped 0 bases and J dropped 4 bases, with 7 bases sitting between them. Per germline, CDR1 SGHRS and CDR2 YFSETQ. This CDR3 is built from 14 residues. Each PCR replicate from the sorted subsets contained around 200 ng DNA, which is around 30,000 T cell genomes. TCRdb keeps only in-frame clones here, not all; method: immunoSEQ multiplex PCR. The repertoire holds around 1.6 million clones, 95% to 99% seen once, with around 0.45% in the top ten. The chain is built from TRBV5-1 and TRBJ2-2; D is unresolved. What was sequenced was naive CD4+ T cells sorted from blood. Subset specified: CD45RA+ positively selected. The clonotype originates from a man aged 30 to 45 in good health. In DNA, the CDR3 is TGCGCCAGCAGCTTGGACTGGCTCACCGGGGAGCTGTTTTTT. This gives the protein CASSLDWLTGELFF.